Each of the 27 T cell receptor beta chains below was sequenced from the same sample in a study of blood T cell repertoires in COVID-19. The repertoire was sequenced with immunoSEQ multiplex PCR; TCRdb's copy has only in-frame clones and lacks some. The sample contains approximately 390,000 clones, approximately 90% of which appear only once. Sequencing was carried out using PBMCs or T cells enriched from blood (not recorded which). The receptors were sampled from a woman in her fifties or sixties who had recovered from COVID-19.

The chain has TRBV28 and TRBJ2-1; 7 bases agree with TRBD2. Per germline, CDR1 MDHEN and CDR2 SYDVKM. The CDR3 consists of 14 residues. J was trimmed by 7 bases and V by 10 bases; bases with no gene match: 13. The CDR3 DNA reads TGTGCCACCGTCCTGGGATGGGGGGGGAATGAGCAGTTCTTC. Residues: CATVLGWGGNEQFF.

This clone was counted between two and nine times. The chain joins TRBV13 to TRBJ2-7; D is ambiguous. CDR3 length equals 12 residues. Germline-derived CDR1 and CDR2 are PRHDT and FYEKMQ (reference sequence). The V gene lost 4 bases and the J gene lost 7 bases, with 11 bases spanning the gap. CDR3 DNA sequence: TGTGCCAGCAGCTCTCTCCGTGCGGAGCAGTACTTC. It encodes CASSSLRAEQYF.

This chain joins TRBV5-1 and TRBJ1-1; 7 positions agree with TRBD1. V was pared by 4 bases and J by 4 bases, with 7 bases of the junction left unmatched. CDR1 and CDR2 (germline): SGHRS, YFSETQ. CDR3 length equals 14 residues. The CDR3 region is CASSPMTGTTEAFF. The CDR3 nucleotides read TGCGCCAGCAGCCCTATGACAGGGACCACTGAAGCTTTCTTT.

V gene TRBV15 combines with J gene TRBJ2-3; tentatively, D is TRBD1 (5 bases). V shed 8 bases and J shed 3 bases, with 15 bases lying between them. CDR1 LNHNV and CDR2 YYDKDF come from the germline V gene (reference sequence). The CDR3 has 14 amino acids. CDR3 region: CATGFRQLTDTQYF. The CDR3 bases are TGTGCCACCGGCTTTCGACAGCTAACAGATACGCAGTATTTT.

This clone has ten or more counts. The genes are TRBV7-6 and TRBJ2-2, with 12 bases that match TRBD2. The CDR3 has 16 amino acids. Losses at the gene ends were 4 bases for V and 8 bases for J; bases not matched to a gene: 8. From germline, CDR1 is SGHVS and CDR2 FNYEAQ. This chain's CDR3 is CASSYRLAGAEGELFF. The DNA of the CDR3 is TGTGCCAGCAGCTATAGACTAGCGGGGGCCGAGGGGGAGCTGTTTTTT.

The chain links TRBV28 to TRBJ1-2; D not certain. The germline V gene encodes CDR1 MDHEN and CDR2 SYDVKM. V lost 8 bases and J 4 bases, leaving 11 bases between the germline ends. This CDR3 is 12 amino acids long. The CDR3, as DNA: TGTGCCAGCGGCCTCGCGGCCTATGGCTACACCTTC. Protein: CASGLAAYGYTF.

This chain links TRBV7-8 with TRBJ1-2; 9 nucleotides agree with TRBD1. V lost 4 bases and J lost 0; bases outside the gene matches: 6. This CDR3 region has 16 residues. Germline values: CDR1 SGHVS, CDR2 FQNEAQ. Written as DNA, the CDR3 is TGTGCCAGCAGCTCCGCACAGGGGGCGCCTAACTATGGCTACACCTTC. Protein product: CASSSAQGAPNYGYTF. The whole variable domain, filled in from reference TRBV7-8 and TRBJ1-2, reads GAGVSQSPRYKVAKRGQDVALRCDPISGHVSLFWYQQALGQGPEFLTYFQNEAQLDKSGLPSDRFFAERPEGSVSTLKIQRTQQEDSAVYLCASSSAQGAPNYGYTFGSGTRLTVV.

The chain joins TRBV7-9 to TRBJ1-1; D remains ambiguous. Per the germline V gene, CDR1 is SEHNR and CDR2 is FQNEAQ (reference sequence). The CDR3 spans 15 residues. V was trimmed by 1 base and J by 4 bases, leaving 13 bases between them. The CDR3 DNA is TGTGCCAGCAGCTTAGTATTTGACACAAGCACTGAAGCTTTCTTT. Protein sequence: CASSLVFDTSTEAFF.

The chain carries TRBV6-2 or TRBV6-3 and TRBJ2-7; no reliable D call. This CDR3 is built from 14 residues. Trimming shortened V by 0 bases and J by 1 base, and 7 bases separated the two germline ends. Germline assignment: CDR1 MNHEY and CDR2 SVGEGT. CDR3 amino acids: CASSYSPTSYEQYF. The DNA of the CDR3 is TGTGCCAGCAGTTACTCCCCAACTTCCTACGAGCAGTACTTC.

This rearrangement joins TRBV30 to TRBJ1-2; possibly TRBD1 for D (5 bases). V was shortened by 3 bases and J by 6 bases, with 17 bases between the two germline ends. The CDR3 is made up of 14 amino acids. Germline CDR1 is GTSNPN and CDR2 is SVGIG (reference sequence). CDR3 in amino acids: CAWSAGLRVDGYTF. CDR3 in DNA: TGTGCCTGGAGCGCGGGACTCAGGGTGGATGGCTACACCTTC.

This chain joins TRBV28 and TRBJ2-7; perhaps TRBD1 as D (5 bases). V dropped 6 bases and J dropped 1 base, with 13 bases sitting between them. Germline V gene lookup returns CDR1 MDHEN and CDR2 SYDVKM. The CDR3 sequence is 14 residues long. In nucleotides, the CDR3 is TGTGCCAGCAGACTCCAGGGTGGATCCTACGAGCAGTACTTC. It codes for CASRLQGGSYEQYF.

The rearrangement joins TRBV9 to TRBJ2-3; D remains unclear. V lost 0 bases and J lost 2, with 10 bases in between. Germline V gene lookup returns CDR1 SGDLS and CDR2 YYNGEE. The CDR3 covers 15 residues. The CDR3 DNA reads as TGTGCCAGCAGCGTAGGAGGCACTAACACAGATACGCAGTATTTT. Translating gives CASSVGGTNTDTQYF.

The CDR3 protein is CASSQVTGYGYTF. CDR3 bases: TGTGCCAGCAGCCAAGTGACGGGCTATGGCTACACCTTC. The chain links TRBV14 to TRBJ1-2; D unclear. The V gene lost 1 base and the J gene lost 4 bases, with 7 bases spanning the gap. This CDR3 contains 13 residues. From germline, CDR1 is SGHDN and CDR2 FVKESK.

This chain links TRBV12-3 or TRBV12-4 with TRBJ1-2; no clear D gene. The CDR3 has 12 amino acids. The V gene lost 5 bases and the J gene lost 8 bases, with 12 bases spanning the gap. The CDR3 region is CASSPGISGYTF. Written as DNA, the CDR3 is TGTGCCAGCAGTCCAGGAATCTCGGGCTACACCTTC.

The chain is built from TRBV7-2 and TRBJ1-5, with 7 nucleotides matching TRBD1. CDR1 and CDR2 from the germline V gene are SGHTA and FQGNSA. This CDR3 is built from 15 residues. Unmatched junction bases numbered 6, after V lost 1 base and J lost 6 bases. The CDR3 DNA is TGTGCCAGCAGCTTAGAACAGGGGTTGGGTCAGCCCCAGCATTTT. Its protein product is CASSLEQGLGQPQHF. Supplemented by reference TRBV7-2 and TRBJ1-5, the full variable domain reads GAGVSQSPSNKVTEKGKDVELRCDPISGHTALYWYRQSLGQGLEFLIYFQGNSAPDKSGLPSDRFSAERTGGSVSTLTIQRTQQEDSAVYLCASSLEQGLGQPQHFGDGTRLSIL.

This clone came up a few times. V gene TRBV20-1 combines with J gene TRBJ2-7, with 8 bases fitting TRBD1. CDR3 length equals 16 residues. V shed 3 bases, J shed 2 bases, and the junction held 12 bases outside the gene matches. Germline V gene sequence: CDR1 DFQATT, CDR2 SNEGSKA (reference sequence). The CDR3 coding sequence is TGCAGTGCTAGTGATCCGGGACAGGCCTTGCCCTACGAGCAGTACTTC. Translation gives CSASDPGQALPYEQYF.

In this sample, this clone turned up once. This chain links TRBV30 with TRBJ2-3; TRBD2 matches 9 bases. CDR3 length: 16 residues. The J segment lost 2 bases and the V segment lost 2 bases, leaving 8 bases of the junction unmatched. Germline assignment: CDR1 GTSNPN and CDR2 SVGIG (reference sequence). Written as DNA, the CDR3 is TGTGCCTGGAGTCTCCCTCTAGCGGGGCACACAGATACGCAGTATTTT. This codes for CAWSLPLAGHTDTQYF.

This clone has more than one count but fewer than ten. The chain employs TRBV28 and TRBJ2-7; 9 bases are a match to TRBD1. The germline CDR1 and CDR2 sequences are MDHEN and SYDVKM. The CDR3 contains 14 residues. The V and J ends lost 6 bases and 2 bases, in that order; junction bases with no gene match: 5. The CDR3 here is CASRRGTGPYEQYF. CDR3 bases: TGTGCCAGCAGGCGCGGGACAGGGCCCTACGAGCAGTACTTC.

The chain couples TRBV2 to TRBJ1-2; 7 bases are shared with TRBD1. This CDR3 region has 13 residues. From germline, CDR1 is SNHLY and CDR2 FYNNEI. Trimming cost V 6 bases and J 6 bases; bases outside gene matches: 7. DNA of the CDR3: TGTGCCAGCAGGGACAGGAGAAGCGATGGCTACACCTTC. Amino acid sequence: CASRDRRSDGYTF.

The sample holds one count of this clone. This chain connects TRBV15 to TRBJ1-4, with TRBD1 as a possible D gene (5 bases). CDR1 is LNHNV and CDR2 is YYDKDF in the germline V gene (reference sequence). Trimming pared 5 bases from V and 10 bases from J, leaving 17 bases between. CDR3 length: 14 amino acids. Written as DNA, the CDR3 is TGTGCCACCAGCTTGGGGGGGTCTGGGGGAAAACTGTTTTTT. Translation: CATSLGGSGGKLFF.

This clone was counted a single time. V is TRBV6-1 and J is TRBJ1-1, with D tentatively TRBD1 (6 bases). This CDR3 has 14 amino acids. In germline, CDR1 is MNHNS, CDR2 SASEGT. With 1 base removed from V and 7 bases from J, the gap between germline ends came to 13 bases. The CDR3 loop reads CASSEEDGGNEAFF. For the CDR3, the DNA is TGTGCCAGCAGTGAAGAGGATGGGGGCAATGAAGCTTTCTTT.

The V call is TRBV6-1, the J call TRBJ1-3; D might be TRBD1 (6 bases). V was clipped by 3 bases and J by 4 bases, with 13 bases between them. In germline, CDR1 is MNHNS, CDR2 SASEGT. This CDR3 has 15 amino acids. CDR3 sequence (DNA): TGTGCCAGCAGTGAGAGCGGACAGAGAGGAAACACCATATATTTT. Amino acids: CASSESGQRGNTIYF.

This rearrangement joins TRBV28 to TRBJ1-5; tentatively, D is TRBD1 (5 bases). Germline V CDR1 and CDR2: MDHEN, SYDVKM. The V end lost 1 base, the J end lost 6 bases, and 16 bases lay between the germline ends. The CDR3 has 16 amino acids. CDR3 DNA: TGTGCCAGCAGTTTATTCGGGACTCCTAGAGGTCAGCCCCAGCATTTT. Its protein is CASSLFGTPRGQPQHF.

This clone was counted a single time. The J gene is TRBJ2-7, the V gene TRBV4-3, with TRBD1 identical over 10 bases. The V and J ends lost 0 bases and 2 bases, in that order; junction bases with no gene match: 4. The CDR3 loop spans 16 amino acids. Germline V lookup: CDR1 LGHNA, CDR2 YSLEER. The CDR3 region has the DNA TGCGCCAGCAGCCAAGATACCGGGACAGGGGCCTACGAGCAGTACTTC. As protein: CASSQDTGTGAYEQYF.

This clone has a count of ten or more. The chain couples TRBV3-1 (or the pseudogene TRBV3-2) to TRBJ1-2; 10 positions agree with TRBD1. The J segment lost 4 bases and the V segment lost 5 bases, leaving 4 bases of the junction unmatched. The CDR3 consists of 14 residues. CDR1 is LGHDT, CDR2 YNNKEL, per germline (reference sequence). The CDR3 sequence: CASSNGQGVYGYTF. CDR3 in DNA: TGTGCCAGCAGCAACGGACAGGGGGTCTATGGCTACACCTTC.

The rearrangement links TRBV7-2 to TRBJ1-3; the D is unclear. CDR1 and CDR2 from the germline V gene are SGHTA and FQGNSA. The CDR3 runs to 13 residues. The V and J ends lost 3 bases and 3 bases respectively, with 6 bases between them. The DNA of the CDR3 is TGTGCCAGCAGCTTGCGTTTTGGAAACACCATATATTTT. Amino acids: CASSLRFGNTIYF.

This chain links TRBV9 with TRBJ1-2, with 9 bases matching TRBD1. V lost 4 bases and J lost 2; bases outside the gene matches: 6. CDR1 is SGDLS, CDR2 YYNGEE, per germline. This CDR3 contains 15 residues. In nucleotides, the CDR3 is TGTGCCAGCAGCCTCCGACAGGGGGGAAACTATGGCTACACCTTC. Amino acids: CASSLRQGGNYGYTF. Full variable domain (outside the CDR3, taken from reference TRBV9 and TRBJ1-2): DSGVTQTPKHLITATGQRVTLRCSPRSGDLSVYWYQQSLDQGLQFLIQYYNGEERAKGNILERFSAQQFPDLHSELNLSSLELGDSALYFCASSLRQGGNYGYTFGSGTRLTVV.